The 24 T cell receptor beta chains reported below all come from one sample, sequenced in a study of T cells in Graves' hyperthyroidism and ophthalmopathy. The source material, RNA transcripts, was used to amplify TCR beta CDR3 regions. The HTBI set primed first-round TCR CDR3 RT-PCR. MiXCR was run by TCRdb on the multiplex PCR reads, yielding one entry per CDR3 protein. Of 50,000 to 60,000 distinct CDR3 sequences detected, 49% appear once; the ten largest clones hold roughly 12%. Input material: blood. The receptors stem from a woman aged 25-40 years with Graves' ophthalmopathy.

There are many counts of this clonotype. The V call is TRBV11-2, the J call TRBJ1-1; D not certain. Trimming stripped 3 bases from V and 8 bases from J, with 13 bases between. This CDR3 contains 13 residues. CDR1 is SGHAT, CDR2 FQNNGV, per germline. CDR3: CASSFIAGTEAFF. The CDR3 nucleotides read TGTGCCAGCAGCTTCATTGCAGGTACGGAAGCTTTCTTT.

This clonotype was seen many times. The chain uses TRBV2 and TRBJ2-3, with TRBD2 matching over 10 bases. CDR1 is SNHLY, CDR2 FYNNEI, per germline. This CDR3 is 16 amino acids long. V trimming: 6 bases; J trimming: 1 base; junction bases outside the gene matches: 7. CDR3 in amino acids: CASRPLLAGGTDTQYF. The CDR3 DNA sequence: TGTGCCAGCAGACCCCTTCTAGCGGGGGGCACAGATACGCAGTATTTT.

This clonotype was counted many times. The chain links TRBV20-1 to TRBJ2-1; TRBD2 agrees at 16 bases. V lost 5 bases and J lost 1; bases outside the gene matches: 5. Germline V CDR1 and CDR2: DFQATT, SNEGSKA (reference sequence). CDR3 length: 17 amino acids. This CDR3 reads CSAAGLAGGPSYNEQFF. CDR3 sequence (DNA): TGCAGTGCTGCGGGACTAGCGGGAGGGCCTTCCTACAATGAGCAGTTCTTC.

The V call is TRBV10-3, the J call TRBJ2-2; D remains ambiguous. The CDR3 spans 13 residues. Germline-derived CDR1 and CDR2 are ENHRY and SYGVKD. Trimming pared 6 bases from V and 0 bases from J, leaving 5 bases between. This CDR3 is CAIRAPNTGELFF. The CDR3 bases are TGTGCCATCAGGGCCCCGAACACCGGGGAGCTGTTTTTT.

The chain combines TRBV3-1 with TRBJ1-5; D is undetermined. With 1 base removed from V and 2 bases from J, the gap between germline ends came to 12 bases. The germline gives CDR1 LGHDT, CDR2 YNNKEL (reference sequence). This CDR3 is built from 16 residues. The CDR3 reads CASSQGGIAGNQPQHF. The DNA for the CDR3 is TGTGCCAGCAGCCAAGGAGGGATTGCGGGCAATCAGCCCCAGCATTTT.

DNA of the CDR3: TGTGCCTGGAGTGTAGGGGTTGACGCTGAAGCTTTCTTT. This codes for CAWSVGVDAEAFF. The chain combines TRBV30 with TRBJ1-1, with a weak D call TRBD1 (5 bases). The CDR3 consists of 13 residues. From germline, CDR1 is GTSNPN and CDR2 SVGIG (reference sequence). The V end was cut by 0 bases, the J end by 6 bases, with 11 bases between.

In its sample, this clonotype was seen many times. V usage is TRBV20-1 and J usage is TRBJ2-1; TRBD2 agrees at 8 bases. CDR1 and CDR2 (germline): DFQATT, SNEGSKA (reference sequence). Trimming cost V 5 bases and J 7 bases; bases outside gene matches: 10. The CDR3 contains 14 residues. CDR3 region: CSAPPSGRGNEQFF. CDR3 sequence (DNA): TGCAGTGCTCCGCCCAGCGGGAGAGGGAATGAGCAGTTCTTC.

This clonotype was seen many times. The chain is built from TRBV28 and TRBJ1-5, with D uncertain. The CDR3 spans 13 residues. Trimming stripped 3 bases from V and 0 bases from J, with 3 bases between. Per the germline V gene, CDR1 is MDHEN and CDR2 is SYDVKM. The CDR3 nucleotides are TGTGCCAGCAGTTTTGATAGCAATCAGCCCCAGCATTTT. This gives the protein CASSFDSNQPQHF.

This clonotype has only a few counts. This sequence joins TRBV4-2 and TRBJ2-5; 7 bases map to TRBD2. The CDR3 has 17 amino acids. Germline CDR1 and CDR2: LGHNA and YNFKEQ. With 8 bases clipped from V and 2 bases from J, the junction kept 17 bases outside the gene matches. The CDR3 DNA reads TGTGCCAGCTCACCATTGGAGGGCAGGGAGGGACAAGAGACCCAGTACTTC. Translated, it gives CASSPLEGREGQETQYF.

The rearrangement links TRBV7-8 to TRBJ2-3; a weak D match, TRBD1 (7 bases). The CDR3 contains 15 residues. From germline, CDR1 is SGHVS and CDR2 FQNEAQ. Between the trimmed V and J ends, which lost 1 base and 12 bases, there was a span of 20 bases. The CDR3 bases are TGTGCCAGCAGCTTAGAAGGTCGGAGGGGGCGAAGCCAGTATTTT. It encodes CASSLEGRRGRSQYF.

This clonotype was counted a few times. Being one base from a much bigger clone, this may be a read error. V and J are TRBV20-1 and TRBJ1-1; possibly TRBD1 for D (6 bases). Germline V gene lookup returns CDR1 DFQATT and CDR2 SNEGSKA (reference sequence). The CDR3 has 16 residues. CDR3 in DNA: TGCAGTGCTCCACCGGGCTCCCGAGGGGGAACCACTGAAGCTCTCTTT. The encoded protein is CSAPPGSRGGTTEALF.

In this sample, this clonotype turned up a few times. The chain is built from TRBV9 and TRBJ1-5; maybe TRBD1 (6 bases). V lost 3 bases and J 2 bases, leaving 9 bases between the germline ends. Germline V gives CDR1 SGDLS, CDR2 YYNGEE. The CDR3 sequence is 14 residues long. The CDR3 DNA sequence: TGTGCCAGCAGCGATGGGGGCGGCAATCAGCCCCAGCATTTT. This encodes CASSDGGGNQPQHF.

This clonotype has ten or more counts. V usage is TRBV7-9 and J usage is TRBJ2-5; D ambiguous. The V gene lost 6 bases and the J gene lost 3 bases, with 17 bases spanning the gap. Germline V gives CDR1 SEHNR, CDR2 FQNEAQ (reference sequence). CDR3 length equals 15 residues. This CDR3 is CASRSKLGTEETQYF. CDR3 DNA: TGTGCCAGCAGATCGAAGCTTGGAACCGAAGAGACCCAGTACTTC.

V usage is TRBV2 and J usage is TRBJ2-2; D is unclear. Germline V CDR1 and CDR2: SNHLY, FYNNEI. There are 11 residues in the CDR3. V was pared by 5 bases and J by 5 bases, with 3 bases between. This CDR3 is CASSRTGELFF. The CDR3 DNA reads as TGTGCCAGCAGTAGGACCGGGGAGCTGTTTTTT.

The sample holds many counts of this clonotype. The chain carries TRBV7-9 and TRBJ2-2; 7 bases agree with TRBD1. This CDR3 contains 15 residues. From germline, CDR1 is SEHNR and CDR2 FQNEAQ (reference sequence). After removal of 6 bases from V and 6 bases from J, the junction contained 10 bases not matched to a gene. The CDR3 coding sequence is TGTGCCAGCAGGACCGACAGGGCTATCCCCGGGGAGCTGTTTTTT. This sequence encodes CASRTDRAIPGELFF.

The CDR3 DNA follows: TGTGCCATCAGGACAGGAACCGGGGAGCTGTTTTTT. Translated, it gives CAIRTGTGELFF. J is TRBJ2-2 and V is TRBV10-3, with D possibly TRBD1 on 6 matching bases. The CDR3 is 12 residues long. The V gene lost 6 bases and the J gene lost 5 bases, with 7 bases spanning the gap. The V gene's germline CDR1 is ENHRY and CDR2 SYGVKD.

Only one count was recorded for this clonotype. The chain combines TRBV10-3 with TRBJ2-7; a weak D match, TRBD2 (5 bases). Germline values: CDR1 ENHRY, CDR2 SYGVKD. This CDR3 contains 15 residues. Trimming took 2 bases from V and 7 from J, leaving 18 bases between them. CDR3 coding DNA: TGTGCCATCAGTGAGCCTCCAAGCGGACCTTCGGAGCAGTACTTC. This codes for CAISEPPSGPSEQYF.

This clonotype was detected many times. This CDR3 reads CASSRTASSYEQYF. The CDR3 DNA reads as TGCGCCAGCAGCCGGACTGCGAGCTCCTACGAGCAGTACTTC. V is TRBV5-1 and J is TRBJ2-7; TRBD2 is a possible D gene (5 bases). The germline V gene encodes CDR1 SGHRS and CDR2 YFSETQ. The CDR3 extends over 14 amino acids. V was clipped by 4 bases and J by 0 bases, with 11 bases between them.

The chain is built from TRBV12-3 or TRBV12-4 and TRBJ2-5; D may be TRBD1 or TRBD2 (6 bases each). The V end was cut by 1 base, the J end by 3 bases, with 9 bases between. The CDR3 is made up of 14 amino acids. This CDR3 is CASSLGRGEETQYF. CDR3 nucleotides: TGTGCCAGCAGTTTAGGGAGGGGGGAAGAGACCCAGTACTTC.

A word on this clonotype: The CDR3 does not end in the conserved phenylalanine or tryptophan, so this is likely a read error. It is unclear where the CDR3 begins or ends on the DNA, so no DNA is shown, and the CDR3 is as TCRdb lists it. The rearrangement links TRBV9 to TRBJ2-1; the listed D gene, TRBD1, was not tested against the DNA. CDR1 is SGDLS and CDR2 is YYNGEE in the germline V gene. The CDR3 adds up to 15 amino acids, both ends counted. CDR3 loop: CASRGGGAPTMSSSS.

Ten or more counts support this clonotype. The V and J genes are TRBV19 and TRBJ2-1; 9 nucleotides match TRBD2. The CDR3 runs to 16 residues. J lost 8 bases, V lost 4 bases, and 12 bases had no gene match. Germline-derived CDR1 and CDR2 are LNHDA and SQIVND (reference sequence). This CDR3 reads CASSTTGLAFLYEQFF. CDR3 sequence (DNA): TGTGCCAGTAGTACGACTGGACTAGCGTTTTTGTATGAGCAGTTCTTC.

This clonotype was recorded many times. The chain recombines TRBV7-9 with TRBJ1-6; D call uncertain. V was clipped by 0 bases and J by 6 bases, with 3 bases between them. The CDR3 spans 13 residues. Germline-derived CDR1 and CDR2 are SEHNR and FQNEAQ (reference sequence). The CDR3 protein is CASSLAGNSPLHF. The CDR3 bases are TGTGCCAGCAGCTTAGCTGGTAATTCACCCCTCCACTTT.

This clonotype was seen repeatedly, ten times or more. The genes are TRBV5-5 and TRBJ2-3, with TRBD2 as a possible D gene (6 bases). Germline CDR1 and CDR2: SGHKS and YYEKEE (reference sequence). The V end was cut by 4 bases, the J end by 11 bases, with 17 bases between. The CDR3 is made up of 13 amino acids. This chain's CDR3 is CASSQTIGTVQYF. DNA for the CDR3: TGTGCCAGCAGCCAGACGATCGGGACTGTGCAGTATTTT.

The V and J genes are TRBV29-1 and TRBJ2-3; 11 bases align to TRBD2. This CDR3 is 15 amino acids long. The V and J ends lost 3 bases and 5 bases, in that order; junction bases with no gene match: 7. In germline, CDR1 is SQVTM, CDR2 ANQGSEA. The chain's CDR3 is CSVDPSGGRGDTQYF. The DNA of the CDR3 is TGCAGCGTTGACCCTAGCGGGGGGAGGGGAGATACGCAGTATTTT.